The present entry profiles one T cell receptor beta chain with its context. The source of the sample is a study of OX40 agonist ivuxolimab in advanced cancers. Study as a whole: Dose-escalation patients had hepatocellular carcinoma, melanoma, renal cell or head and neck cancer.

The V gene's germline CDR1 is SEHNR and CDR2 FQNEAQ (reference sequence). This CDR3 comprises 14 residues. Trimming took 5 bases from V and 4 from J, leaving 15 bases between them. Blood samples were obtained at baseline, cycle 4 day 1, and cycle 7 day 1. Using immunoSEQ multiplex PCR, the repertoire was profiled, and TCRdb retains in-frame clones only, with some absent. The sample carries under 45,000 clones, 81% recorded once. This TCR derives from an adult with an advanced solid tumor such as melanoma, head and neck, liver or kidney cancer. The chain has TRBV7-9 and TRBJ2-7, with D tentatively TRBD2 (5 bases). Sample: CD4+ or CD8+ T cells sorted from blood, taken in a trial of the OX40 agonist ivuxolimab. Written as DNA, the CDR3 is TGTGCCAGCAGCACGGGCCCACTAGGGTACGAGCAGTACTTC. It codes for CASSTGPLGYEQYF.